The following is a T cell receptor (beta chain) sequence with its context. What it binds is unknown. CDR1 MNHEY and CDR2 SVGAGI come from the germline V gene. Trimming pared 0 bases from V and 5 bases from J, leaving 11 bases between. The CDR3 has 14 residues. The sample belongs to a study of cytomegalovirus exposure and HLA in healthy donors. Study background: The study placed approximately 78% of its 350 to 400 genotyped donors in the Caucasian-associated ancestry cluster.

Whole-study findings and limits: A later analysis appeared to link common viral pathogens to several of the most significant clusters. The HLA-A and HLA-B alleles of most subjects were reportedly predicted accurately from TCR beta sequences.

The PCR employed 60 Vbeta primers together with 13 Jbeta primers. Sequencing was performed with immunoSEQ multiplex PCR; in TCRdb, only in-frame clones are kept and a portion is missing. The sample gives some 120,000 clones, 81% of which show up once; around 2% is in the top ten. Material: PBMCs. The rearrangement uses TRBV6-5 and TRBJ2-7; D is ambiguous. The receptor's source is a man between 18 and 35 years old in good health and CMV-seronegative. This chain's CDR3 is CASSYSAAANEQYF. Here the CDR3 DNA reads TGTGCCAGCAGTTACTCCGCCGCGGCTAACGAGCAGTACTTC.